This T cell receptor beta chain was found in a study of beta chain features in type 1 diabetes. Study-wide findings and caveats: For Type 1 diabetes patients, all four CD4+ subsets carried TCRB CDR3s that were moderately but significantly shorter. It was among patients, rather than healthy donors, that naive, central memory and Treg TCRB repertoires appeared more similar. For type 1 diabetes patients, VDJ junctions showed fewer insertions and more deletions.

Of the isolated RNA, all was reverse transcribed, and so the sequenced material was expressed TCRB transcripts. The table came from immunoSEQ multiplex PCR; TCRdb's copy has only in-frame clones and leaves some out. The data show 200,000 to 300,000 clones, roughly 22% seen once. Per germline, CDR1 SGHTA and CDR2 FQGNSA. The CDR3 extends over 15 amino acids. Trimming removed 0 bases from V and 6 bases from J, with 12 bases in between. CD4+ naive, central memory, regulatory and stem cell-like memory cells were sorted via CD45RO/CCR7/CD25/CD127/CD95/CD27. This clone was counted only a few times. The antigen remains unidentified.

The receptor was derived from a woman aged 40 to 50 with type 1 diabetes. The rearrangement joins TRBV7-2 to TRBJ1-5, with D maybe TRBD1 (6 bases). Sequencing was carried out using naive CD4+ T cells from blood. CDR3 bases: TGTGCCAGCAGCTTAGCGAGGGCAGGGGCTCAGCCCCAGCATTTT. Its protein is CASSLARAGAQPQHF.